The clone carrying this TCR beta chain is termed medium-sized (0.01 to 0.1%). Its cognate antigen is unknown. As for time point: sample taken at primary tumor resection. The authors sequenced whole RNA from tumor, nontumor lung or frozen PBMC without sorting. Each TCR cDNA molecule carried a unique molecular identifier. TCRdb reprocessed the 5' RACE reads via MiXCR and lists one record per CDR3 protein. Of 50,000 to 65,000 distinct CDR3 sequences listed, under 7.5% were seen once; the top ten hold around 2.6%. This record belongs to a study of spatial heterogeneity in lung cancer. Looking at the study overall: A consistent excess of beta-chain over alpha-chain sequences was detected. The average appearance count of each unique TCR and UMI combination in raw reads was more than eight. General study points: At resection, ubiquitous expanded tumor TCRs appeared in blood more than at follow-up.

The CDR3 is made up of 16 amino acids. CDR1 and CDR2 from the germline V gene are SGHVS and FNYEAQ. The V end lost 1 base, the J end lost 1 base, and 13 bases lay between the germline ends. The rearrangement uses TRBV7-6 and TRBJ1-1, with D possibly TRBD1 on 6 matching bases. This specimen consisted of PBMCs, obtained at surgery. The source is a female donor with early-stage non-small cell lung cancer. CDR3 amino acids: CASSLDPGHTNTEAFF. The CDR3 DNA follows: TGTGCCAGCAGCTTAGATCCGGGACACACGAACACTGAAGCTTTCTTT. Supplemented by reference TRBV7-6 and TRBJ1-1, the full variable domain reads GAGVSQSPRYKVTKRGQDVALRCDPISGHVSLYWYRQALGQGPEFLTYFNYEAQQDKSGLPNDRFSAERPEGSISTLTIQRTEQRDSAMYRCASSLDPGHTNTEAFFGQGTRLTVV.